This T cell receptor beta chain was sequenced in a study of blood T cell repertoires in COVID-19. This CDR3 is 14 amino acids long. V lost 5 bases, J lost 9 bases, and 15 bases lay in between. Germline loops: CDR1 SGHRS, CDR2 YFSETQ. Data came from immunoSEQ multiplex PCR; TCRdb stores just in-frame clones and leaves some out. The sample lists about 150,000 clones, 76% occurring once. The specimen was peripheral blood. The sequence came from a woman aged 80 or over with acute or convalescent COVID-19. This rearrangement joins TRBV5-1 to TRBJ1-6; no reliable D call. This CDR3 is CASSLQQSASPLHF. The CDR3 DNA reads TGCGCCAGCAGTCTTCAACAATCTGCTTCACCCCTCCACTTT.